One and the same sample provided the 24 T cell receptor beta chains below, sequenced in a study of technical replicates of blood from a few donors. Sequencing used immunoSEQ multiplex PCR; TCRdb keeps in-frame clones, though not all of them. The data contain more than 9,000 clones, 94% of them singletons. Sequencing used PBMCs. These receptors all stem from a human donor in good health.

The CDR3 spells CASSQRRWEGGVTSTDTQYF. The CDR3, as DNA: TGCGCCAGCAGCCAGCGGCGGTGGGAGGGGGGGGTTACTAGCACAGATACGCAGTATTTT. V is TRBV4-1 and J is TRBJ2-3, with a weak D call TRBD2 (7 bases). The V end lost 3 bases, the J end lost 0 bases, and 25 bases lay between the germline ends. The CDR3 contains 20 residues. Germline V gene sequence: CDR1 MGHRA, CDR2 YSYEKL.

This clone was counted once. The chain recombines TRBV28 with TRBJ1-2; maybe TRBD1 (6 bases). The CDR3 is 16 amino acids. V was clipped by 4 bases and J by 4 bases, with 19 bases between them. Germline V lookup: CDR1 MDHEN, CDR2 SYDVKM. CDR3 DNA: TGTGCCAGCAGTTCCCCCGGGGGGCCCCCAATCTATGGCTACACCTTC. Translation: CASSSPGGPPIYGYTF.

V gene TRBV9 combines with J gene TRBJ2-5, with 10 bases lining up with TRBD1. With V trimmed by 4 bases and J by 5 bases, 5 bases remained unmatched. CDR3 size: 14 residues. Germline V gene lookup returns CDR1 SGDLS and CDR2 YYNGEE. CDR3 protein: CASSLRQGAETQYF. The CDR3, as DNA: TGTGCCAGCAGCTTGCGACAGGGGGCCGAGACCCAGTACTTC.

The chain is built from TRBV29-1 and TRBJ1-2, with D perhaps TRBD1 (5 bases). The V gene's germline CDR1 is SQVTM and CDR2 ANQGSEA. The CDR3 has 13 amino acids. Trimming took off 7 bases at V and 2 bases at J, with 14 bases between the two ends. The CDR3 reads CSAFLGGNYGYTF. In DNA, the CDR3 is TGCAGCGCATTTCTTGGGGGGAACTATGGCTACACCTTC.

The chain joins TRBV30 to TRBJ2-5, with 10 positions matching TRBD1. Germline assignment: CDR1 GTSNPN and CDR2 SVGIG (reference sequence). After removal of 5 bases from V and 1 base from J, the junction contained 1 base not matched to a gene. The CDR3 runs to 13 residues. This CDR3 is CAWGTGAQETQYF. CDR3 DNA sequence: TGTGCCTGGGGGACAGGGGCCCAAGAGACCCAGTACTTC.

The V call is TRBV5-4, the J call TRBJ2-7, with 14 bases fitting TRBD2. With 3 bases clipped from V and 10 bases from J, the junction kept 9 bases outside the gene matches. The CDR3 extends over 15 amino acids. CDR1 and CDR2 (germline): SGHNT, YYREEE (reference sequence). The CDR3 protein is CASSSDRLAGGPQYF. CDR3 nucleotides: TGTGCCAGCAGCTCGGACCGACTAGCGGGAGGGCCACAGTACTTC.

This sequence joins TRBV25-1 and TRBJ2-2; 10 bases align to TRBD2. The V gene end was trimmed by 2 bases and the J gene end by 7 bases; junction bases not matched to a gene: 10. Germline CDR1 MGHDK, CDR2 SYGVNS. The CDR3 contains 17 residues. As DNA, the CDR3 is TGTGCCAGCAGTGAAGCGAGCGGGAGGGGTACTAACGGGGAGCTGTTTTTT. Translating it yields CASSEASGRGTNGELFF.

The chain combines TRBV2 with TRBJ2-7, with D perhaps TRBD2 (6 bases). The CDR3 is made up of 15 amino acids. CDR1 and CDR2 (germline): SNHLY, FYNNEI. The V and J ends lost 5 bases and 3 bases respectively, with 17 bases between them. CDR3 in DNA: TGTGCCAGCAGTCCCCCGCGGGACTCCCTCTACGAGCAGTACTTC. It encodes CASSPPRDSLYEQYF.

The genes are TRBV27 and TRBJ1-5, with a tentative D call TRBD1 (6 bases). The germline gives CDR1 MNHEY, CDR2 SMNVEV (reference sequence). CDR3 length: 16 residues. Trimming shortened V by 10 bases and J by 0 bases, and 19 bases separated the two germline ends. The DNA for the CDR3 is TGTGCCACCAGAGCAGGGGACCGACTTAGCAATCAGCCCCAGCATTTT. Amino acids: CATRAGDRLSNQPQHF.

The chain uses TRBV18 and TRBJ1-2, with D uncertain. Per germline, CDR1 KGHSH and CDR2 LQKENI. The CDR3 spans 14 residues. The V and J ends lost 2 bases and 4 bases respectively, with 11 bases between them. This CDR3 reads CASSPRTGGYGYTF. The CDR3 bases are TGTGCCAGCTCACCAAGGACGGGAGGCTATGGCTACACCTTC. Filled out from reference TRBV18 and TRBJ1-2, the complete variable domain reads NAGVMQNPRHLVRRRGQEARLRCSPMKGHSHVYWYRQLPEEGLKFMVYLQKENIIDESGMPKERFSAEFPKEGPSILRIQQVVRGDSAAYFCASSPRTGGYGYTFGSGTRLTVV.

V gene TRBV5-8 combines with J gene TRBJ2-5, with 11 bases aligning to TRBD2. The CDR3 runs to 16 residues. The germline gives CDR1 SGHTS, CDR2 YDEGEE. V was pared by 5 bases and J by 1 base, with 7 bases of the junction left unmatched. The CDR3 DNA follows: TGTGCCAGCAGAACAGGGACTAGCGGAGCCCAAGAGACCCAGTACTTC. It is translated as CASRTGTSGAQETQYF.

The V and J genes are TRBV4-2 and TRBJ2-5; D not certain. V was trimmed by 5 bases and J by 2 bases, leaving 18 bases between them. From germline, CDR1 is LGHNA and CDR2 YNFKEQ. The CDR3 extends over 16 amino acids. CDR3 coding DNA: TGTGCCAGCAGCTATTTAGCCTCCGCTGGTCAAGAGACCCAGTACTTC. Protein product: CASSYLASAGQETQYF.

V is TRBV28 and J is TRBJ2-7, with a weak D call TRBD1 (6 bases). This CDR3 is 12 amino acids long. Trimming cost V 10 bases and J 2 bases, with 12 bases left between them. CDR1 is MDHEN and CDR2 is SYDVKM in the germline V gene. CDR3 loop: CATQGIPYEQYF. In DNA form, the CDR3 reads TGTGCCACACAGGGCATACCCTACGAGCAGTACTTC.

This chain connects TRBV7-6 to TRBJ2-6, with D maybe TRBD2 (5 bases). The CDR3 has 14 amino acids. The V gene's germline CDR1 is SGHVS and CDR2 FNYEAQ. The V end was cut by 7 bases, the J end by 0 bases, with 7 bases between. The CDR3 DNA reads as TGTGCCAGCAAAGCGGACTCTGGGGCCAACGTCCTGACTTTC. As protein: CASKADSGANVLTF. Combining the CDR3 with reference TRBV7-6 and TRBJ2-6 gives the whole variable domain GAGVSQSPRYKVTKRGQDVALRCDPISGHVSLYWYRQALGQGPEFLTYFNYEAQQDKSGLPNDRFSAERPEGSISTLTIQRTEQRDSAMYRCASKADSGANVLTFGAGSRLTVL.

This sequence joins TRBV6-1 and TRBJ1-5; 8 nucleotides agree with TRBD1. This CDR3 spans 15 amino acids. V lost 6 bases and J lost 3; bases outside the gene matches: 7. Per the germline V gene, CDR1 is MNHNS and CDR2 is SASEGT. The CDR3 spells CASRETGAVNQPQHF. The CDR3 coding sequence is TGTGCCAGCAGGGAGACAGGGGCGGTCAATCAGCCCCAGCATTTT.

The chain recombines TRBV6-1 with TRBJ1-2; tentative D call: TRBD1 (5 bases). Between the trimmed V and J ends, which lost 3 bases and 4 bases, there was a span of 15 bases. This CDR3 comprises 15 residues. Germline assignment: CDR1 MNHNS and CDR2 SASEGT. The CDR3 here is CASSDARARVYGYTF. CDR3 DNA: TGTGCCAGCAGTGATGCCAGGGCAAGGGTCTATGGCTACACCTTC.

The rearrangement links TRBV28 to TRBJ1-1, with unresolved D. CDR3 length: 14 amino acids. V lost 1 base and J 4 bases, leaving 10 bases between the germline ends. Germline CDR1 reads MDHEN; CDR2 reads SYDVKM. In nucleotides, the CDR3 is TGTGCCAGCAGTTTATTGTCCCGGGTCACTGAAGCTTTCTTT. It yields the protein CASSLLSRVTEAFF.

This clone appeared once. The CDR3 nucleotides are TGCGCCAGCAGCTTGGGATGGGCTCTCACCGGGACTAGGGGTGGCGATGAGCAGTTCTTC. Its translation: CASSLGWALTGTRGGDEQFF. The rearrangement joins TRBV5-1 to TRBJ2-1; 8 bases align to TRBD2. This CDR3 comprises 20 residues. The junction had 22 bases not matched to a gene; V was cut back by 0 bases and J by 8 bases. In germline, CDR1 is SGHRS, CDR2 YFSETQ.

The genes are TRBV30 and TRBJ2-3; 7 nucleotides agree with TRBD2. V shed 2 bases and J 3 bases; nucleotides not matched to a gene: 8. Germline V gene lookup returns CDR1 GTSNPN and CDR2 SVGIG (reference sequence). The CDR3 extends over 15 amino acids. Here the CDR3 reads CAWSSREEMTDTQYF. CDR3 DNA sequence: TGTGCCTGGAGTTCTCGGGAGGAGATGACAGATACGCAGTATTTT.

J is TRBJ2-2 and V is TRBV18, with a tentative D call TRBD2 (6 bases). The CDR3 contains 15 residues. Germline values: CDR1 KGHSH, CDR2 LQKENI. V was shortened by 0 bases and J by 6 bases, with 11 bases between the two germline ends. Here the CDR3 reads CASSPPGLGAGELFF. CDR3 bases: TGTGCCAGCTCACCACCGGGACTGGGGGCCGGGGAGCTGTTTTTT.

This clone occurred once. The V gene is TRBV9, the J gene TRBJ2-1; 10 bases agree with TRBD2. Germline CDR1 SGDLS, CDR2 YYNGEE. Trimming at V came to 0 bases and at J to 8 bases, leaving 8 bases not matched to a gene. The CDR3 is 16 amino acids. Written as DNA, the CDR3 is TGTGCCAGCAGCGTAGAAGGTCTAGCGGGAGCGTATGAGCAGTTCTTC. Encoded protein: CASSVEGLAGAYEQFF.

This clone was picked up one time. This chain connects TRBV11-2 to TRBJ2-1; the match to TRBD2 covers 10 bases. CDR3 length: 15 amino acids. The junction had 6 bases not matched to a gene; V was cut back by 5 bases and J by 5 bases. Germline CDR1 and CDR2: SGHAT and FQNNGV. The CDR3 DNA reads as TGTGCCAGCAGCCCCCACCTAGCGGGAGACAATGAGCAGTTCTTC. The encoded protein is CASSPHLAGDNEQFF.

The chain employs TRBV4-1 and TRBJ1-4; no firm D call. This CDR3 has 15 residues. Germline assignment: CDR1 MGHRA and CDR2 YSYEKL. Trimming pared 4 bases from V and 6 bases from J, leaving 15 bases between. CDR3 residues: CASSPPGRGDEKLFF. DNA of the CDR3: TGCGCCAGCAGCCCGCCCGGGCGCGGGGATGAAAAACTGTTTTTT.

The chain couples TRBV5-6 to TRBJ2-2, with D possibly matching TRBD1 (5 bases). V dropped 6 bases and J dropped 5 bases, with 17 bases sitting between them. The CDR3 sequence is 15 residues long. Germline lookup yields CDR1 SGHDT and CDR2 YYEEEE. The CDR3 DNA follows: TGTGCCAGCAATCCGGGCCGGACACTAACCGGGGAGCTGTTTTTT. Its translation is CASNPGRTLTGELFF.